This T cell receptor (beta chain) was profiled in a study of Tregs in tolerant kidney transplant recipients. Study-level background: Sorting used antibodies to exclude donor cells.

Deletions cut 1 base from V and 11 bases from J, with 18 bases between. This CDR3 contains 14 residues. Germline V gene lookup returns CDR1 SGHRS and CDR2 YFSETQ. Remarks on this clone: As yet, its antigen is unknown.

TCRdb keeps only in-frame clones here, not all; method: immunoSEQ multiplex PCR. The sample consists of roughly 40,000 clones, 95% to 96% of them appearing once. The chain recombines TRBV5-1 with TRBJ1-1; D gene unclear. This receptor was taken from a human donor in good health. The sequencing input was Tregs from blood cultured with allogeneic cells. CDR3 region: CASSLIGQSIGAFF. CDR3 DNA: TGCGCCAGCAGCTTGATCGGCCAATCGATCGGGGCTTTCTTT.